The clone carrying this TCR beta chain was seen at least ten times. The antigen remains undetermined. The germline CDR1 and CDR2 sequences are MNHNS and SASEGT. V dropped 5 bases and J dropped 0 bases, with 8 bases sitting between them. This CDR3 region has 13 residues. These data originate in a study of T cells in Graves' hyperthyroidism and ophthalmopathy. Study in general: Peripheral blood specimens were obtained at initial diagnosis, prior to any treatment.

Researchers took RNA transcripts and amplified the TCR beta CDR3 regions from them. An initial round of RT-PCR targeting the TCR CDR3 relied on the HTBI primer set. TCRdb called the multiplex PCR reads again in MiXCR, with one record for every CDR3 protein. The table lists more than 500,000 distinct CDR3 sequences, 15% to 20% of them singletons. The study, taken as a whole, reports: Most thyroid clonotypes expanded above 0.001 appeared in blood too. A 13 V-J model separated ophthalmopathy from stable hyperthyroidism.

Diagnoses used clinical symptoms, serum thyroxine and TRAb, thyroid ultrasound and orbital computed tomography. The receptor was isolated from a young woman with Graves' ophthalmopathy. The chain has TRBV6-1 and TRBJ2-7; TRBD1 might be the D (6 bases). The sample comprised blood. The CDR3 DNA sequence: TGTGCCAGCAGTTCGACAGGCTCCTACGAGCAGTACTTC. Translated: CASSSTGSYEQYF.